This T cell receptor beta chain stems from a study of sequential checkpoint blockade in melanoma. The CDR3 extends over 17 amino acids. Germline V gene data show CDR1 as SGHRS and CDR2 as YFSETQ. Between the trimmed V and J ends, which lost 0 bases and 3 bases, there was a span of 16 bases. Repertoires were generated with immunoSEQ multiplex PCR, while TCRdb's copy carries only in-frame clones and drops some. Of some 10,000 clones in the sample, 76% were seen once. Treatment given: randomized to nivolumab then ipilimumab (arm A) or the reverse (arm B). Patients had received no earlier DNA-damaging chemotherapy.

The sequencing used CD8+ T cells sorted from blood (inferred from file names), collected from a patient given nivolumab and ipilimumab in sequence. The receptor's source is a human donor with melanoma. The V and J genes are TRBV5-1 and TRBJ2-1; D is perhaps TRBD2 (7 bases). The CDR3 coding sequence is TGCGCCAGCAGCTTGGGAGGGGGGGGACAATACTACAATGAGCAGTTCTTC. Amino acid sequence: CASSLGGGGQYYNEQFF.